A selection of T cell receptor beta chains follows, all from one sample in a study of blood T cell repertoires in COVID-19. Some clones are missing from TCRdb's copy, which holds only in-frame ones; the method was immunoSEQ multiplex PCR. The table records 130,000 to 150,000 clones, roughly 88% of them present only once. Source material: PBMCs or T cells enriched from blood (not recorded which). These TCRs come from a woman aged 30 to 39 with acute COVID-19. Both conserved end residues are part of each CDR3. The D gene is left open where the match is weak. The size of a clone is reported for some rows only, either as once, few or many, or as a class for expanded clones.

NA | TRBJ1-4 | NA | TRBV30 | CAWRSSGGENEKLFF | TGTGCCTGGAGGTCCAGCGGAGGGGAGAATGAAAAACTGTTTTTT
TRBD2 | TRBJ2-7 | NA | TRBV4-2 | CASSQEATSGSYEQYF | TGTGCCAGCAGCCAAGAGGCAACTAGCGGGTCCTACGAGCAGTACTTC
TRBD1 | TRBJ1-1 | NA | TRBV3-1/TRBV3-2 | CASSIGTANTEAFF | TGTGCCAGCAGTATTGGGACAGCGAACACTGAAGCTTTCTTT
TRBD2 | TRBJ2-3 | NA | TRBV3-1/TRBV3-2 | CASSQDRTSGSTDTQYF | TGTGCCAGCAGCCAAGATCGGACTAGCGGGAGCACAGATACGCAGTATTTT
NA | TRBJ1-2 | NA | TRBV28 | CASSFFPSEGAQTGYTF | TGTGCCAGCAGTTTCTTCCCATCCGAGGGCGCCCAAACTGGCTACACCTTC
TRBD1 | TRBJ1-2 | once | TRBV12-3/TRBV12-4 | CASSQSTGFGYTF | TGTGCCAGCAGCCAATCGACAGGGTTTGGCTACACCTTC
NA | TRBJ1-6 | NA | TRBV19 | CASNLRESPLHF | TGTGCCAGTAACTTAAGAGAGTCACCCCTCCACTTT
NA | TRBJ1-1 | NA | TRBV7-9 | CASSLGTANTEAFF | TGTGCCAGCAGCTTAGGAACAGCGAACACTGAAGCTTTCTTT
NA | TRBJ1-2 | NA | TRBV10-3 | CAISEDSSVYGYTF | TGTGCCATCAGTGAGGACAGTTCCGTCTATGGCTACACCTTC
NA | TRBJ2-7 | NA | TRBV19 | CASSIGRAYEQYF | TGTGCCAGTAGTATTGGCAGGGCCTACGAGCAGTACTTC
TRBD2 | TRBJ2-7 | NA | TRBV2 | CASRLADYEQYF | TGTGCCAGCCGACTAGCGGATTACGAGCAGTACTTC
TRBD1 | TRBJ2-7 | NA | TRBV9 | CASSPAGTGRGEQYF | TGTGCCAGCAGCCCAGCGGGGACAGGGCGCGGCGAGCAGTACTTC
NA | TRBJ1-1 | NA | TRBV27 | CASSFRSGGTEAFF | TGTGCCAGCAGTTTTCGCAGCGGGGGCACTGAAGCTTTCTTT
NA | TRBJ1-3 | NA | TRBV27 | CASSRSGSGNTIYF | TGTGCCAGCAGTCGTAGCGGGTCTGGAAACACCATATATTTT
TRBD1 | TRBJ1-3 | few | TRBV30 | CAWYPGQGAAAIYF | TGTGCCTGGTATCCAGGACAGGGGGCGGCGGCCATATATTTT
NA | TRBJ1-1 | NA | TRBV7-9 | CASRQTENTEAFF | TGTGCCAGCAGACAGACAGAGAACACTGAAGCTTTCTTT
TRBD2 | TRBJ2-5 | NA | TRBV14 | CASSPPPSGRAQETQYF | TGTGCCAGCAGCCCCCCTCCTAGCGGGAGGGCCCAAGAGACCCAGTACTTC
NA | TRBJ1-1 | NA | TRBV2 | CASSRARENTEAFF | TGTGCCAGCAGTAGGGCGAGGGAGAACACTGAAGCTTTCTTT
TRBD2 | TRBJ2-1 | NA | TRBV10-3 | CAISEAGLALGEQFF | TGTGCCATCAGTGAGGCGGGACTAGCCTTGGGTGAGCAGTTCTTC
NA | TRBJ1-6 | NA | TRBV13 | CASSFGSHNSPLHF | TGTGCCAGCAGCTTCGGGAGTCATAATTCACCCCTCCACTTT
TRBD2 | TRBJ2-1 | NA | TRBV5-4 | CASSFAGGPDNEQFF | TGTGCCAGCAGCTTTGCGGGAGGTCCGGACAATGAGCAGTTCTTC
TRBD1 | TRBJ2-7 | once | TRBV7-8 | CASSLVRGQGYEQYF | TGTGCCAGCAGCTTAGTTCGGGGACAGGGTTACGAGCAGTACTTC
TRBD1 | TRBJ1-1 | NA | TRBV7-2 | CASSLGTGGRIFSEAFF | TGTGCCAGCAGCTTAGGCACAGGGGGTAGAATCTTTTCTGAAGCTTTCTTT
NA | TRBJ1-5 | NA | TRBV11-3 | CASSFPLGGTLSNQPQHF | TGTGCCAGCAGCTTCCCCCTCGGGGGGACTCTCAGCAATCAGCCCCAGCATTTT
NA | TRBJ2-7 | NA | TRBV29-1 | CSVSRPGTSSGYEQYF | TGCAGCGTTTCTCGACCCGGGACTTCCAGCGGCTACGAGCAGTACTTC
NA | TRBJ1-6 | NA | TRBV27 | CASSLVQLNSPLHF | TGTGCCAGCAGTTTAGTACAGCTAAATTCACCCCTCCACTTT
NA | TRBJ1-1 | few | TRBV30 | CAWSTLAMNTEAFF | TGTGCCTGGAGTACTCTAGCTATGAACACTGAAGCTTTCTTT
NA | TRBJ1-2 | NA | TRBV2 | CASSVSQGIYGYTF | TGTGCCAGCAGTGTATCGCAGGGGATCTATGGCTACACCTTC
TRBD1 | TRBJ1-2 | NA | TRBV28 | CASRIGTDYGYTF | TGTGCCAGCAGAATTGGGACAGACTATGGCTACACCTTC
NA | TRBJ1-3 | NA | TRBV2 | CASRTDSSSGNTIYF | TGTGCCAGCAGGACGGACAGTAGCTCTGGAAACACCATATATTTT
NA | TRBJ2-1 | NA | TRBV7-6 | CASSQSEGLASYNEQFF | TGTGCCAGCAGTCAATCCGAAGGGCTAGCCTCTTACAATGAGCAGTTCTTC
NA | TRBJ2-1 | NA | TRBV10-1 | CASSPCRSHNEQFF | TGCGCCAGCAGTCCCTGTCGGTCTCACAATGAGCAGTTCTTC
NA | TRBJ2-2 | few | TRBV30 | CAWTKGEYGELFF | TGTGCCTGGACCAAAGGAGAGTACGGGGAGCTGTTTTTT
NA | TRBJ2-2 | NA | TRBV6-5 | CASTSDRNTGELFF | TGTGCCAGCACCTCAGACAGGAACACCGGGGAGCTGTTTTTT
NA | TRBJ2-1 | NA | TRBV11-3 | CASCCDGNRDEQFF | TGTGCCAGTTGTTGTGACGGTAATCGGGATGAGCAGTTCTTC
NA | TRBJ1-4 | NA | TRBV7-6 | CASSLAGGGNDEKLFF | TGTGCCAGCAGCTTAGCGGGAGGGGGAAATGATGAAAAACTGTTTTTT
NA | TRBJ2-3 | NA | TRBV11-2 | CASSPGLSSWGDTQYF | TGTGCCAGCAGCCCCGGACTCAGTAGCTGGGGAGATACGCAGTATTTT
NA | TRBJ1-1 | NA | TRBV7-7 | CASSLRGNTEAFF | TGTGCTAGCAGCTTGCGGGGAAACACTGAAGCTTTCTTT
NA | TRBJ2-2 | NA | TRBV18 | CASSSRQANTGELFF | TGTGCCAGCTCATCGAGACAGGCCAACACCGGGGAGCTGTTTTTT
TRBD2 | TRBJ2-2 | NA | TRBV9 | CASSDRLAGGGGELFF | TGTGCCAGCAGCGATAGACTAGCGGGAGGTGGCGGGGAGCTGTTTTTT
NA | TRBJ2-6 | NA | TRBV6-4 | CASSIIGQKDCSGANVLTF | TGTGCCAGCAGCATTATCGGACAGAAGGATTGCTCTGGGGCCAACGTCCTGACTTTC
NA | TRBJ2-1 | NA | TRBV5-4 | CASSFLGASYNEQFF | TGTGCCAGCAGCTTCTTGGGGGCGTCCTACAATGAGCAGTTCTTC
NA | TRBJ1-2 | NA | TRBV10-3 | CAISDSPTEGYTF | TGTGCCATCAGTGACAGTCCGACGGAGGGCTACACCTTC
NA | TRBJ2-5 | NA | TRBV5-6 | CASSLGVAGQETQYF | TGTGCCAGCAGCTTAGGGGTGGCAGGGCAAGAGACCCAGTACTTC
NA | TRBJ1-2 | once | TRBV7-6 | CASSPMAEANYGYTF | TGTGCCAGCAGCCCCATGGCCGAAGCTAACTATGGCTACACCTTC
NA | TRBJ2-5 | once | TRBV11-2 | CASSSGGFLETQYF | NA
NA | TRBJ2-2 | NA | TRBV4-3 | CASSQVPRTGELFF | TGCGCCAGCAGCCAAGTGCCTCGGACCGGGGAGCTGTTTTTT
TRBD2 | TRBJ2-1 | NA | TRBV18 | CASSPLAGGGVYNEQFF | TGTGCCAGCTCACCCCTCGCCGGTGGGGGGGTATACAATGAGCAGTTCTTC
NA | TRBJ1-4 | NA | TRBV28 | CASSFQSGGGPQRGEKLFF | TGTGCCAGCAGTTTTCAGTCCGGGGGCGGCCCGCAGCGGGGTGAAAAACTGTTTTTT